Below, 18 T cell receptor beta chains from the same sample are listed, as sequenced in a study of T-cell reconstitution after alpha-beta-depleted transplantation in children. Unique molecular identifiers were incorporated during preparation of the TCRbeta library. MiXCR, applied by TCRdb to the PCR reads, yields one record per CDR3 protein. This sample carries 500,000 to 650,000 distinct CDR3 sequences, 13% of them seen once, and the ten largest clones take 2.2%. The source material was PBMCs, mostly from graft donor cells, sampled 360 days after TCRalphabeta/CD19-depleted stem cell transplant. These receptors were obtained from a male patient younger than 18 who had a stem cell transplant for acute myeloid leukemia, so the T cells may come from the graft donor.

There are a few counts of this clonotype. The V gene is TRBV9, the J gene TRBJ2-1, with D perhaps assigned TRBD1 or TRBD2 (5 bases each). V shed 0 bases and J shed 1 base, with 14 bases lying between them. Germline V gene lookup returns CDR1 SGDLS and CDR2 YYNGEE. The CDR3 loop spans 17 amino acids. The CDR3 reads CASSVGSRDQSYNEQFF. CDR3 DNA sequence: TGTGCCAGCAGCGTAGGATCCCGGGACCAATCCTACAATGAGCAGTTCTTC.

This clonotype was recorded at least ten times. V and J are TRBV28 and TRBJ1-1; the match to TRBD1 covers 10 bases. Trimming took 5 bases from V and 5 from J; bases not matched to a gene: 11. CDR1 is MDHEN, CDR2 SYDVKM, per germline. This CDR3 spans 16 amino acids. The CDR3 DNA follows: TGTGCCAGCAGTGCGACAGGGGGCGCGGGGAAAACTGAAGCTTTCTTT. It translates to CASSATGGAGKTEAFF. Looking up the rest from reference TRBV28 and TRBJ1-1 gives the full variable domain: DVKVTQSSRYLVKRTGEKVFLECVQDMDHENMFWYRQDPGLGLRLIYFSYDVKMKEKGDIPEGYSVSREKKERFSLILESASTNQTSMYLCASSATGGAGKTEAFFGQGTRLTVV.

CDR3 DNA: TGTGCCAGCAGCCACCGGATCCCAGAAACCCAGTACTTC. Translated: CASSHRIPETQYF. J is TRBJ2-5 and V is TRBV4-2; D ambiguous. From germline, CDR1 is LGHNA and CDR2 YNFKEQ. This CDR3 has 13 residues. The V end was cut by 3 bases, the J end by 8 bases, with 13 bases between.

This clonotype showed up many times. The genes are TRBV28 and TRBJ1-5; D uncertain. Germline V gene lookup returns CDR1 MDHEN and CDR2 SYDVKM. Deletions cut 11 bases from V and 2 bases from J, with 7 bases between. The CDR3 extends over 11 amino acids. The CDR3 coding sequence is TGTGCCGAAGGACGCAATCAGCCCCAGCATTTT. Its translation: CAEGRNQPQHF.

This clonotype was recorded many times. J is TRBJ1-1 and V is TRBV29-1; TRBD1 matches at 7 bases. V was clipped by 6 bases and J by 5 bases; unmatched bases: 9. Per the germline V gene, CDR1 is SQVTM and CDR2 is ANQGSEA. CDR3 length: 13 residues. The CDR3 sequence: CSVPPLTGTEAFF. The CDR3 coding sequence is TGCAGCGTCCCACCTCTGACAGGGACTGAAGCTTTCTTT. The full variable domain, with the rest looked up from reference TRBV29-1 and TRBJ1-1, is SAVISQKPSRDICQRGTSLTIQCQVDSQVTMMFWYRQQPGQSLTLIATANQGSEATYESGFVIDKFPISRPNLTFSTLTVSNMSPEDSSIYLCSVPPLTGTEAFFGQGTRLTVV.

This clonotype was observed many times. The gene calls are TRBV9 and TRBJ2-2; TRBD2 matches at 7 bases. The trim removed 4 bases at V and 7 bases at J, leaving 10 bases unmatched. Germline CDR1 and CDR2: SGDLS and YYNGEE. The CDR3 spans 15 residues. DNA for the CDR3: TGTGCCAGCAGCTTAAGCGGGAAGATGAACGGGGAGCTGTTTTTT. Translating gives CASSLSGKMNGELFF. Full variable domain (rest looked up from reference TRBV9 and TRBJ2-2): DSGVTQTPKHLITATGQRVTLRCSPRSGDLSVYWYQQSLDQGLQFLIQYYNGEERAKGNILERFSAQQFPDLHSELNLSSLELGDSALYFCASSLSGKMNGELFFGEGSRLTVL.

The CDR3 DNA reads as TGTGCCAGCAGCTTAGGATCCGGGGTATCTGGCTACACCTTC. Protein: CASSLGSGVSGYTF. V gene TRBV7-2 combines with J gene TRBJ1-2, with D unclear. Germline-derived CDR1 and CDR2 are SGHTA and FQGNSA. The CDR3 has 14 amino acids. With 1 base removed from V and 7 bases from J, the gap between germline ends came to 13 bases. The complete variable domain, with remaining parts taken from reference TRBV7-2 and TRBJ1-2, reads GAGVSQSPSNKVTEKGKDVELRCDPISGHTALYWYRQSLGQGLEFLIYFQGNSAPDKSGLPSDRFSAERTGGSVSTLTIQRTQQEDSAVYLCASSLGSGVSGYTFGSGTRLTVV.

The chain combines TRBV30 with TRBJ2-7; D perhaps matches TRBD2 (5 bases). CDR1 and CDR2 from the germline V gene are GTSNPN and SVGIG (reference sequence). The CDR3 spans 15 residues. Trimming removed 4 bases at V and 2 bases at J, with 18 bases between. The CDR3 reads CAWMPSLQLPYEQYF. DNA of the CDR3: TGTGCCTGGATGCCTAGCCTCCAACTCCCCTACGAGCAGTACTTC.

V gene TRBV5-5 combines with J gene TRBJ2-7; D possibly corresponds to TRBD2 (6 bases). From germline, CDR1 is SGHKS and CDR2 YYEKEE (reference sequence). CDR3 length: 13 residues. V shed 4 bases and J shed 0 bases, with 8 bases lying between them. Here the CDR3 reads CASSGDFSYEQYF. The CDR3, as DNA: TGTGCCAGCAGCGGGGACTTCTCCTACGAGCAGTACTTC.

Turning to this clonotype: Compared with germline, one end of the junction differs, possibly owing to a read error. The V call is TRBV28, the J call TRBJ2-7, with unresolved D. This CDR3 is built from 15 residues. The germline V gene has CDR1 MDHEN and CDR2 SYDVKM. CDR3 DNA: TGCGCCAGCAGTTTGGCCCCCCCCGACGGATACGAGCAGTACTTC. As protein: CASSLAPPDGYEQYF.

This clonotype came up many times. The chain carries TRBV12-3 or TRBV12-4 and TRBJ2-5, with 7 nucleotides matching TRBD1. The V and J ends lost 1 base and 5 bases, in that order; junction bases with no gene match: 4. This CDR3 region has 14 residues. CDR3 residues: CASSLGRGLETQYF. CDR3 nucleotide sequence: TGTGCCAGCAGTTTAGGCAGGGGGTTGGAGACCCAGTACTTC.

The V gene is TRBV29-1, the J gene TRBJ1-5, with D uncertain. The V end was cut by 4 bases, the J end by 0 bases, with 4 bases between. The CDR3 spans 12 residues. The germline CDR1 and CDR2 sequences are SQVTM and ANQGSEA. The CDR3 DNA is TGCAGCGTTGGGAATAGCAATCAGCCCCAGCATTTT. Its translation: CSVGNSNQPQHF.

The V and J genes are TRBV19 and TRBJ2-1; D remains ambiguous. The CDR3 extends over 17 amino acids. Trimming took 1 base from V and 0 from J, leaving 13 bases between them. Germline loops: CDR1 LNHDA, CDR2 SQIVND (reference sequence). Here the CDR3 DNA reads TGTGCCAGTAGTATAGGCGTCGGTCACAGCTCCTACAATGAGCAGTTCTTC. Translation: CASSIGVGHSSYNEQFF.

The chain is built from TRBV4-3 and TRBJ2-7; D remains ambiguous. The CDR3 totals 12 residues. Looked up from germline, CDR1 is LGHNA and CDR2 is YSLEER. V was clipped by 0 bases and J by 9 bases, with 9 bases between them. Written as DNA, the CDR3 is TGCGCCAGCAGCCAAGAACCCCTGGGGCAGTACTTC. The encoded protein is CASSQEPLGQYF.

This clonotype appeared many times. V usage is TRBV20-1 and J usage is TRBJ2-7; no definite D call. In germline, CDR1 is DFQATT, CDR2 SNEGSKA (reference sequence). V was clipped by 7 bases and J by 1 base, with 14 bases between them. The CDR3 contains 13 residues. The CDR3 reads CSEQSLDSYEQYF. In DNA, the CDR3 is TGCAGTGAGCAAAGTCTGGATTCCTACGAGCAGTACTTC.

Of note for this clonotype: Being one base from a much bigger clone, this may be a read error. The chain combines TRBV20-1 with TRBJ2-2, with 8 bases that match TRBD1. The CDR3 is made up of 15 amino acids. Germline V gene lookup returns CDR1 DFQATT and CDR2 SNEGSKA (reference sequence). V lost 4 bases to trimming and J lost 3 bases; unmatched junction nucleotides: 7. The CDR3 spells CSAIDEDRDTGELFF. In nucleotides, the CDR3 is TGCAGTGCTATAGATGAGGACAGGGACACCGGGGAGCTGTTTTTT.

This clonotype was observed at least ten times. This chain joins TRBV19 and TRBJ2-1; D possibly corresponds to TRBD1 (7 bases). Germline CDR1 is LNHDA and CDR2 is SQIVND (reference sequence). The length of the CDR3 is 14 residues. Trimming removed 1 base from V and 14 bases from J, with 18 bases in between. The CDR3: CASSIGIQDREEFF. The CDR3 DNA sequence: TGTGCCAGTAGTATAGGGATCCAAGACAGGGAGGAGTTCTTC.

This clonotype showed up just a few times. This chain's CDR3 is CASSPSGLHEAFF. The CDR3 nucleotides read TGTGCCAGCAGCCCCTCCGGACTGCATGAAGCTTTCTTT. V gene TRBV3-1 combines with J gene TRBJ1-1; no reliable D call. Trimming stripped 4 bases from V and 7 bases from J, with 13 bases between. CDR1 is LGHDT and CDR2 is YNNKEL in the germline V gene (reference sequence). CDR3 length: 13 amino acids.